This TCR beta chain was sequenced for a study of cytomegalovirus exposure and HLA in healthy donors. The study ran its PCR with 60 Vbeta and 13 Jbeta primers. Some clones are missing from TCRdb's copy, which holds only in-frame ones; the method was immunoSEQ multiplex PCR. The sample records 110,000 to 150,000 clones, about four fifths being singletons. This CDR3 is built from 18 residues. Germline V lookup: CDR1 LGHNA, CDR2 YSLEER. V lost 2 bases to trimming and J lost 4 bases; unmatched junction nucleotides: 16. This chain connects TRBV4-3 to TRBJ2-7, with 8 nucleotides matching TRBD2. Sequenced sample: PBMCs. The TCR comes from a male donor in good health and CMV-seropositive. In DNA form, the CDR3 reads TGCGCCAGCAGCCAACGGGTTCGACTAGCGATGGGGATATACGAGCAGTACTTC. Protein sequence: CASSQRVRLAMGIYEQYF.